The T cell receptor (beta chain) described here comes from a study of T-cell memory formation after mild COVID-19. MiXCR was run by TCRdb on the 5' RACE reads, yielding one entry per CDR3 protein. The data hold 110,000 or so distinct CDR3 sequences, with about a fifth observed a single time. Germline V lookup: CDR1 SEHNR, CDR2 FQNEAQ (reference sequence). The CDR3 is made up of 13 amino acids. Trimming took off 5 bases at V and 0 bases at J, with 7 bases between the two ends. This clonotype was recorded a few times. The sequence derives from a man in his late teens or twenties who had mild COVID-19 (a few samples of this study predate the infection). Cell type and time point are not known. The chain recombines TRBV7-9 with TRBJ1-1, with D uncertain. The sequencing sample was made of PBMCs or a T cell subset sorted from them (not recorded which). The CDR3 DNA reads TGTGCCAGCAGCATCTTCTTGAACACTGAAGCTTTCTTT. It is translated as CASSIFLNTEAFF.